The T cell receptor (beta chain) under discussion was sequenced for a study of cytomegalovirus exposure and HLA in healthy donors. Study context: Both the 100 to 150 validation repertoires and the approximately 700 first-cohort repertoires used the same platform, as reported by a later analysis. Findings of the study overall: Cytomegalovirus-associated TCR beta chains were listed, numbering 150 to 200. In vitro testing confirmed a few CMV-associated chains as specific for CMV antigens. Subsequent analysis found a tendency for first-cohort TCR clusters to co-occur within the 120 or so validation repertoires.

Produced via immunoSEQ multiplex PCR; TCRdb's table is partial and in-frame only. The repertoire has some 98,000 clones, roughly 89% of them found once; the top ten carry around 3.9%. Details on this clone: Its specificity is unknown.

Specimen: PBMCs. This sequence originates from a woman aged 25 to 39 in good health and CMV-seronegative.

In nucleotides, the CDR3 is TGTGCCAGCAGCTTAGCGGCAGGGGGAACCGGGGAGCTGTTTTTT. Encoded protein: CASSLAAGGTGELFF. This chain joins TRBV7-7 and TRBJ2-2, with 7 bases that match TRBD1. J lost 5 bases, V lost 0 bases, and 3 bases had no gene match. This CDR3 spans 15 amino acids. The V gene's germline CDR1 is SSHAT and CDR2 FNYEAQ (reference sequence).